One TCR beta chain is described in this entry. These data are taken from a study of blood T cell repertoires in COVID-19. Overall study: Samples of COVID-19 (acute and convalescent) were obtained from the United States, Italy and Spain. From T cells, B-cell-depleted T cells, or PBMCs came the material, which was cDNA or gDNA.

The CDR3 loop spans 14 amino acids. Looked up from germline, CDR1 is WSHSY and CDR2 is SAAADI. Deletions cut 3 bases from V and 3 bases from J, with 12 bases between. Some clones are missing from TCRdb's copy, which holds only in-frame ones; the method was immunoSEQ multiplex PCR. The sample comprises 250,000 or so clones, approximately 89% of which are singletons, and roughly 2.6% rests with the top ten. The V and J genes are TRBV10-2 and TRBJ2-7, with D possibly being TRBD1 (6 bases). Sequenced material: PBMCs or T cells enriched from blood (not recorded which). The sequence was obtained from a woman aged 18-29 years who had recovered from COVID-19. CDR3 in amino acids: CASSEGRGNYEQYF. Written as DNA, the CDR3 is TGCGCCAGCAGTGAAGGCAGGGGTAACTACGAGCAGTACTTC.